One and the same sample provided the 11 T cell receptor beta chains below, sequenced in a study of shared clonotypes between healthy human individuals. The method was immunoSEQ multiplex PCR; TCRdb's version includes in-frame clones alone and lacks a portion of them. The table shows 2 million to 2.5 million clones, with approximately 96% occurring only once. The material sequenced was naive CD4+ T cells sorted from blood. Noted subset: CD45RA+ positively selected. The receptor set was obtained from a man aged 18 to 29 in good health.

J is TRBJ1-2 and V is TRBV7-2, with a possible D match to TRBD1 (5 bases). The CDR3 extends over 14 amino acids. V lost 0 bases and J 7 bases, leaving 12 bases between the germline ends. The germline gives CDR1 SGHTA, CDR2 FQGNSA. CDR3 amino acids: CASSLAQGLGGYTF. The CDR3 nucleotides read TGTGCCAGCAGCTTAGCTCAGGGTCTTGGTGGCTACACCTTC.

The J gene is TRBJ2-7, the V gene TRBV18, with D maybe TRBD1 (6 bases). The germline V gene has CDR1 KGHSH and CDR2 LQKENI. The CDR3 contains 15 residues. V shed 6 bases and J shed 0 bases, with 15 bases lying between them. The CDR3 reads CASSHGQIISYEQYF. CDR3 in DNA: TGTGCCAGCTCCCACGGACAGATAATCTCCTACGAGCAGTACTTC.

The V and J genes are TRBV30 and TRBJ1-5; D is possibly TRBD1 (6 bases). From germline, CDR1 is GTSNPN and CDR2 SVGIG (reference sequence). The CDR3 contains 16 residues. V was shortened by 0 bases and J by 9 bases, with 21 bases between the two germline ends. This CDR3 reads CAWSVGTQLAESPQHF. CDR3 bases: TGTGCCTGGAGTGTAGGGACACAATTAGCGGAGTCGCCCCAGCATTTT.

V usage is TRBV11-2 and J usage is TRBJ2-7; TRBD1 matches 8 bases. Germline CDR1 and CDR2: SGHAT and FQNNGV. Losses at the gene ends were 5 bases for V and 6 bases for J; bases not matched to a gene: 3. This CDR3 spans 12 amino acids. CDR3 sequence (DNA): TGTGCCAGCAGCATCGGGACAGGCGAGCAGTACTTC. Residues: CASSIGTGEQYF.

The V call is TRBV6-6, the J call TRBJ1-1; the D is unclear. Germline V gene data show CDR1 as MNHNY and CDR2 as SVGAGI (reference sequence). The CDR3 extends over 15 amino acids. Trimming took off 8 bases at V and 4 bases at J, with 20 bases between the two ends. The CDR3: CASLNFHKVATEAFF. CDR3 DNA: TGTGCCAGCCTTAATTTTCATAAGGTAGCCACTGAAGCTTTCTTT.

In this sample, this clone turned up once. The junction shows a germline mismatch at one end, possibly a read error. The J gene is TRBJ2-1, the V gene TRBV6-5; TRBD2 matches at 10 bases. CDR1 MNHEY and CDR2 SVGAGI come from the germline V gene. The CDR3 spans 14 residues. As DNA, the CDR3 is TGTGTCAGCGAAGGAAGCGGGAGGGAGAACGAGCAGTTCTTC. The encoded protein is CVSEGSGRENEQFF.

This clone occurred once. The gene calls are TRBV10-2 and TRBJ2-6; D ambiguous. Germline assignment: CDR1 WSHSY and CDR2 SAAADI. Deletions cut 6 bases from V and 4 bases from J, with 7 bases between. The CDR3 extends over 13 amino acids. The CDR3 loop is CASRPTGANVLTF. The CDR3 DNA is TGCGCCAGCAGGCCTACCGGGGCCAACGTCCTGACTTTC.

This chain joins TRBV2 and TRBJ1-1; D call uncertain. This CDR3 spans 14 amino acids. Trimming took 4 bases from V and 3 from J, leaving 12 bases between them. Germline CDR1 and CDR2: SNHLY and FYNNEI. CDR3: CASSVVGGHTEAFF. CDR3 nucleotides: TGTGCCAGCAGTGTGGTTGGCGGCCACACTGAAGCTTTCTTT.

The chain is built from TRBV7-9 and TRBJ2-3; D remains unclear. This CDR3 contains 12 residues. Germline V gives CDR1 SEHNR, CDR2 FQNEAQ (reference sequence). V lost 4 bases to trimming and J lost 4 bases, with 6 bases between them. CDR3 nucleotides: TGTGCCAGCAGCTCCAAATCAGATACGCAGTATTTT. This sequence encodes CASSSKSDTQYF.

Details on this clone: A read error may account for a junction end that differs from germline. The CDR3 is CASSQAPRDRSYEQYF. CDR3 nucleotide sequence: TGCGCCAGCAGCCAAGCGCCCCGAGACAGGAGCTACGAGCAGTACTTC. The chain combines TRBV11-2 with TRBJ2-7; the D gene is possibly TRBD1 (6 bases). The CDR3 totals 16 residues. CDR1 SGHAT and CDR2 FQNNGV come from the germline V gene.

The chain joins TRBV6-4 to TRBJ1-4; D might be TRBD1 (5 bases). From germline, CDR1 is MRHNA and CDR2 SNTAGT. V lost 7 bases to trimming and J lost 9 bases, with 15 bases between them. The CDR3 covers 13 residues. The CDR3 spells CASTGTTAKKLFF. CDR3 coding DNA: TGTGCCAGCACGGGTACGACAGCGAAAAAACTGTTTTTT.